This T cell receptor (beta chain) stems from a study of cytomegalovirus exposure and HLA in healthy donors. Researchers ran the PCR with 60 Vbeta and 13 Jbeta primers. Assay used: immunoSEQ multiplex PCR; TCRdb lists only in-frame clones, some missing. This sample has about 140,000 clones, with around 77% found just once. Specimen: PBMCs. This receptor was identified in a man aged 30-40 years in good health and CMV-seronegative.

The CDR3 is CASSRDYGATNEKLFF. CDR3 nucleotide sequence: TGCGCCAGCAGCAGGGATTACGGGGCAACTAATGAAAAACTGTTTTTT. This chain joins TRBV5-1 and TRBJ1-4; D call uncertain. Trimming left V 4 bases short and J 0 bases short, with 13 bases between. CDR1 and CDR2 from the germline V gene are SGHRS and YFSETQ. The CDR3 runs 16 residues.